A selection of T cell receptor beta chains follows, all from one sample in a study of T-cell memory formation after mild COVID-19. TCRdb used MiXCR to reprocess the 5' RACE reads, holding one entry per CDR3 protein. The sample contains more than 350,000 distinct CDR3 sequences, roughly 15% of which appear only once. The sample was PBMCs or a T cell subset sorted from them (not recorded which). The receptors shown here come from a man aged 18 to 30 who had mild COVID-19 (a few samples of this study predate the infection). Cell type and time point are not known. Both conserved end residues are part of each CDR3. A D gene is named only where the DNA matches it firmly. Only part of the rows carry a size: once, few, many, or a class if the clone is expanded.

CDR3aa: CASRDGGGQETQYF; CDR3nt: TGTGCCAGCAGGGACGGAGGGGGGCAAGAGACCCAGTACTTC; d_gene: NA; j_gene: TRBJ2-5; v_gene: TRBV7-9; abundance: few
CDR3aa: CASSVGEMAYEQYF; CDR3nt: TGTGCCAGCAGCGTAGGGGAAATGGCCTACGAGCAGTACTTC; d_gene: NA; j_gene: TRBJ2-7; v_gene: TRBV9; abundance: few
CDR3aa: CSVFSGRVNEQFF; CDR3nt: TGCAGCGTATTTAGCGGGAGGGTTAATGAGCAGTTCTTC; d_gene: TRBD2; j_gene: TRBJ2-1; v_gene: TRBV29-1; abundance: few
CDR3aa: CASSLERVDTQYF; CDR3nt: TGTGCCAGCAGCTTAGAGCGGGTAGATACGCAGTATTTT; d_gene: NA; j_gene: TRBJ2-3; v_gene: TRBV7-2; abundance: NA
CDR3aa: CASSSGSAGETQYF; CDR3nt: TGTGCCAGCAGTTCCGGTTCAGCAGGCGAGACCCAGTACTTC; d_gene: NA; j_gene: TRBJ2-5; v_gene: TRBV6-2/TRBV6-3; abundance: NA
CDR3aa: CSVPGEDEKLFF; CDR3nt: TGCAGTGTTCCAGGGGAAGATGAAAAACTGTTTTTT; d_gene: NA; j_gene: TRBJ1-4; v_gene: TRBV20-1; abundance: NA
CDR3aa: CASSYSGGSNEQFF; CDR3nt: TGTGCCAGCAGTTACTCCGGGGGTTCTAATGAGCAGTTCTTC; d_gene: NA; j_gene: TRBJ2-1; v_gene: TRBV6-5; abundance: NA
CDR3aa: CASSRSGSSNYGYTF; CDR3nt: TGTGCCAGCAGCCGATCCGGGTCTTCAAACTATGGCTACACCTTC; d_gene: NA; j_gene: TRBJ1-2; v_gene: TRBV7-2; abundance: few
CDR3aa: CASSPTGTGDTDTQYF; CDR3nt: TGTGCCAGCAGCCCCACGGGGACAGGGGACACAGATACGCAGTATTTT; d_gene: TRBD1; j_gene: TRBJ2-3; v_gene: TRBV28; abundance: NA
CDR3aa: CASSLRGTGLKDTQYF; CDR3nt: TGTGCCAGCAGCTTACGCGGGACAGGCCTTAAGGATACGCAGTATTTT; d_gene: TRBD1; j_gene: TRBJ2-3; v_gene: TRBV7-9; abundance: few
CDR3aa: CASSFSRLRPGGQFF; CDR3nt: TGTGCCAGCAGCTTTTCCCGACTCCGGCCGGGCGGGCAGTTCTTC; d_gene: NA; j_gene: TRBJ2-1; v_gene: TRBV11-2; abundance: NA
CDR3aa: CASSIYGGAEETQYF; CDR3nt: TGCGCCAGCAGTATCTACGGGGGGGCCGAAGAGACCCAGTACTTC; d_gene: TRBD2; j_gene: TRBJ2-5; v_gene: TRBV5-1; abundance: NA
CDR3aa: CSARSPDGGGIEKLFF; CDR3nt: TGCAGTGCTAGATCCCCCGACGGGGGGGGGATTGAAAAACTGTTTTTT; d_gene: NA; j_gene: TRBJ1-4; v_gene: TRBV20-1; abundance: few
CDR3aa: CATSDSTENTGELFF; CDR3nt: TGTGCCACCAGTGACTCGACAGAGAACACCGGGGAGCTGTTTTTT; d_gene: NA; j_gene: TRBJ2-2; v_gene: TRBV24-1; abundance: NA
CDR3aa: CASSPVGGMVTEAFF; CDR3nt: TGTGCCAGCTCACCCGTAGGGGGCATGGTCACTGAAGCTTTCTTT; d_gene: TRBD1; j_gene: TRBJ1-1; v_gene: TRBV18; abundance: few
CDR3aa: CASSTQGTNTEAFF; CDR3nt: TGTGCCAGCAGTACTCAGGGCACGAACACTGAAGCTTTCTTT; d_gene: NA; j_gene: TRBJ1-1; v_gene: TRBV2; abundance: NA
CDR3aa: CASSPDRGGDTQYF; CDR3nt: TGTGCCAGCAGCCCGGACAGGGGAGGAGATACGCAGTATTTT; d_gene: TRBD1; j_gene: TRBJ2-3; v_gene: TRBV7-2; abundance: few
CDR3aa: CASQPTGRSEAFF; CDR3nt: TGTGCCTCCCAACCGACAGGGCGCTCTGAAGCTTTCTTT; d_gene: TRBD1; j_gene: TRBJ1-1; v_gene: TRBV30; abundance: NA
CDR3aa: CASSGYSGGEQFF; CDR3nt: TGTGCCAGCAGCGGATATAGCGGGGGGGAGCAGTTCTTC; d_gene: TRBD2; j_gene: TRBJ2-1; v_gene: TRBV9; abundance: few
CDR3aa: CASSDESRADSGNTIYF; CDR3nt: TGTGCCAGCAGTGATGAAAGCCGGGCCGACTCTGGAAACACCATATATTTT; d_gene: NA; j_gene: TRBJ1-3; v_gene: TRBV6-4; abundance: NA
CDR3aa: CASSQEIGTLLRNTIYF; CDR3nt: TGTGCCAGCAGCCAAGAGATCGGGACACTGTTGCGGAACACCATATATTTT; d_gene: NA; j_gene: TRBJ1-3; v_gene: TRBV14; abundance: NA
CDR3aa: CASRTGTDYGYTF; CDR3nt: TGTGCCAGCAGGACCGGGACGGACTATGGCTACACCTTC; d_gene: NA; j_gene: TRBJ1-2; v_gene: TRBV7-2; abundance: NA
CDR3aa: CASSPDKSRGEAFF; CDR3nt: TGTGCCAGCAGCCCAGACAAGTCGAGGGGAGAAGCTTTCTTT; d_gene: NA; j_gene: TRBJ1-1; v_gene: TRBV7-9; abundance: NA
CDR3aa: CASSWFWAGENEQFF; CDR3nt: TGTGCCAGCAGCTGGTTTTGGGCAGGGGAGAATGAGCAGTTCTTC; d_gene: NA; j_gene: TRBJ2-1; v_gene: TRBV7-2; abundance: NA